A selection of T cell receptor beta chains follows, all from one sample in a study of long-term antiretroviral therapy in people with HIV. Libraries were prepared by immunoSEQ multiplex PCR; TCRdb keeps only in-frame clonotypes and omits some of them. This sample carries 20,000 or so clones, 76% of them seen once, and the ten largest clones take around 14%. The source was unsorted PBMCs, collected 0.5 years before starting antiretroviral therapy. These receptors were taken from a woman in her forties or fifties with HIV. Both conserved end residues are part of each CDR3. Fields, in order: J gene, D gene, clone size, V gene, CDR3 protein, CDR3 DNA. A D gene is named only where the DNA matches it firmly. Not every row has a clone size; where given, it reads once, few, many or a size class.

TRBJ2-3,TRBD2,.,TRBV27,CASSLYRLGGGDTQYF,TGTGCCAGCAGTTTGTACAGACTAGGCGGGGGAGATACGCAGTATTTT
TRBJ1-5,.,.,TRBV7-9,CASSSSGNKPQHF,TGTGCCAGCAGCTCCTCGGGGAACAAGCCCCAGCATTTT
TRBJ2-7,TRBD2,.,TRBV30,CAWSVSGYEQYF,TGTGCCTGGAGTGTTAGCGGGTACGAGCAGTACTTC
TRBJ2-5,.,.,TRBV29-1,CSVEVISGETQYF,TGCAGCGTTGAAGTAATATCGGGGGAGACCCAGTACTTC
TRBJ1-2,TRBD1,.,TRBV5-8,CASSRTGQGVLYTF,TGTGCCAGCAGCCGAACCGGACAGGGGGTTCTCTACACCTTC
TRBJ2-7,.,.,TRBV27,CASGLFAGTTTYEQYF,TGTGCCAGCGGCCTCTTTGCGGGGACAACCACCTACGAGCAGTACTTC
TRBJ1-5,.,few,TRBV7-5,CASSLDSNQPQHF,TGTGCCAGCAGCTTAGATAGCAATCAGCCCCAGCATTTT
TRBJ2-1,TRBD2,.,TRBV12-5,CASGPAGGGVNEQFF,TGTGCTAGTGGGCCAGCGGGGGGGGGCGTGAATGAGCAGTTCTTC
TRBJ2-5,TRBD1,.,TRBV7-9,CASSVRGYRGSAIRETQYF,TGTGCCAGCAGCGTTAGAGGCTACAGGGGGTCGGCTATAAGGGAGACCCAGTACTTC
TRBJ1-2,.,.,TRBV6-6,CASSRTLFCGYTF,TGTGCCAGCAGTAGGACACTCTTTTGTGGCTACACCTTC
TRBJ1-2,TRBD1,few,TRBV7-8,CASSLTGQGNYGYTF,TGTGCCAGCAGCTTGACGGGACAGGGGAACTATGGCTACACCTTC